This T cell receptor (beta chain) is drawn from a study of blood T cell repertoires in COVID-19 (dated by TCRdb to the early 2020s). About the full investigation: Collaborator samples came from the United States, Italy and Spain and covered acute and convalescent phases of COVID-19. The material from the prospective study consisted of cDNA or gDNA derived from T cells, B-cell-depleted T cells, or PBMCs. Deeply sampled blood TCRbeta repertoires from subjects exposed to, actively infected with, or recovered from COVID-19 were included in the dataset. Where HLA class I and class II types were available, the types were taken from metadata supplied by the sample provider, not from assay-based typing. The repertoires were made available in a free public database intended to serve as a resource for research on the immune response to SARS-CoV-2. A de-identified subject ID, COVID-19 status, age in years and sex were almost always included in the sample metadata. The samples were drawn from the first 160 participants of the ongoing ImmuneRACE study and from some 1,300 subjects provided by 6 global collaborators. What the study reported, not specific to this receptor: The quantity of clinical and demographic metadata differed by source and by participant and was supplied without curation.

With regard to this clone: Its recognized antigen is unknown. No base quality information exists; no much larger clone differs at one position.

Another Seattle source contributed samples from volunteer blood donors who had recovered from COVID-19. Each collaborating institution followed its own protocols to collect whole blood in K2EDTA tubes. Collaborator samples were shipped for TCRbeta analysis as frozen whole blood, isolated PBMCs, or DNA extracted from either sample type. TCRbeta CDR3 regions were amplified from genomic DNA by means of the immunoSEQ Assay, a bias-controlled multiplex PCR. Regarding the original processing steps: Within the assay, amplification of reference gene primers was used to estimate how many nucleated cells each sample contained. To quantify the absolute abundance of each unique TCRbeta CDR3 rearrangement, sequence reads were collapsed and filtered. For each sample, productive Simpson clonality was calculated by taking the square root of Simpson's diversity index across productive rearrangements. TCRdb carries this immuneACCESS record with in-frame sequences only. Its versions omit some clonotypes, under half of them owing to an unresolved V gene in the studies checked, with the rest unexplained. Clone size and V and J calls were adopted from that table, with D and trimming inferred from the DNA. The sample records about 300,000 clones, 87% of which are singletons. The ten biggest clones cover roughly 1.6% of the sample.

CDR1 is given as MNHEY and CDR2 as SMNVEV, both from the germline V gene (reference sequence). The CDR3, from cysteine to phenylalanine, totals 15 residues. Only the CDR3 DNA is retained, 45 bases long and in frame from the first base. Trimming costs V 6 bases and J 2 bases, and their ends lie 17 bases apart. The TCR was taken from a woman aged 40 to 50 who had recovered from COVID-19. The chain links TRBV27 with TRBJ2-7, with TRBD2 tentatively as D gene (5 bases match). Material: peripheral blood. The nucleotide sequence reads TGTGCCAGCAGCGACCACGGTGGAGGAACCTACGAGCAGTACTTC. Translated, it reads CASSDHGGGTYEQYF.